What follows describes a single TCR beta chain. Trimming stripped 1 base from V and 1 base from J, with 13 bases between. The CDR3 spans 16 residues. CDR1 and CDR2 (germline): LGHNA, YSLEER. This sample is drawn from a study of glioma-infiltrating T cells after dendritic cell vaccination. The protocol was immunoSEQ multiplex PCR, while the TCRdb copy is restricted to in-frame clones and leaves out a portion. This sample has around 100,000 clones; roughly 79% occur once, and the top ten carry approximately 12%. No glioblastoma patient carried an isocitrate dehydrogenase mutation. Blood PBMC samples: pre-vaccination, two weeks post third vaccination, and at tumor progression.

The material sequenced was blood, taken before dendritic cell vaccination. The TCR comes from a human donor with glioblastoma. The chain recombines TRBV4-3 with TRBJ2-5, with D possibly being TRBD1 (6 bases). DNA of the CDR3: TGCGCCAGCAGCCAAGTAGGGACACACTTCCAAGAGACCCAGTACTTC. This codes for CASSQVGTHFQETQYF.